The 2 T cell receptor beta chains below all came from one sample that was sequenced in a study of blood T cell repertoires in COVID-19 (dated by TCRdb to about 2020). Library preparation was by the immunoSEQ multiplex PCR assay. TCRdb obtained this table from immuneACCESS and retained in-frame rearrangements with V and J assigned. These tables miss some clones; where compared with another copy, unresolved V genes account for less than half of the shortfall, and the remainder is unexplained. The table for this sample lists about 270,000 clones; roughly 86% of them were counted only once. Of the sample, approximately 9.7% falls within the top ten clones. Sequences were obtained from peripheral blood. Receptors were obtained from a man aged 40-49 years with active or convalescent COVID-19.

This sequence joins TRBV7-2 and TRBJ2-1; 10 positions agree with TRBD2. The CDR3 runs 15 residues. The V gene's germline CDR1 is SGHTA and CDR2 FQGNSA. V lost 5 bases to trimming and J lost 9 bases; unmatched junction nucleotides: 10. The CDR3 reads CASSTRTSGSSEQFF. In DNA form, the CDR3 reads TGTGCCAGCAGCACCCGGACTAGCGGTTCGAGTGAGCAGTTCTTC. Filled out from reference TRBV7-2 and TRBJ2-1, the complete variable domain reads GAGVSQSPSNKVTEKGKDVELRCDPISGHTALYWYRQSLGQGLEFLIYFQGNSAPDKSGLPSDRFSAERTGGSVSTLTIQRTQQEDSAVYLCASSTRTSGSSEQFFGPGTRLTVL.

This clone has a single count. The rearrangement links TRBV6-1 to TRBJ1-2; TRBD1 matches at 8 bases. CDR3 length: 16 residues. Per the germline V gene, CDR1 is MNHNS and CDR2 is SASEGT. J lost 5 bases, V lost 1 base, and 9 bases had no gene match. The CDR3 reads CASSEDWTGRIYGYTF. As DNA, the CDR3 is TGTGCCAGCAGTGAAGATTGGACAGGGAGGATTTATGGCTACACCTTC.